These 20 T cell receptor beta chains were all obtained from the same sample, sequenced in a study of cytotoxic CD8 clonotypes in ibrutinib-treated CLL (dated by TCRdb to the early 2020s). The library was obtained by the immunoSEQ multiplex PCR assay. This immuneACCESS table, as held by TCRdb, lists in-frame sequences with V and J called but not all clones. Of the missing ones, under half trace to an unresolved V gene in checked studies; the others have no known cause. Present in this sample are about 140,000 clones, 91% of which were seen just once. The ten largest account for 10% to 12% of the sample. The time point label of this sample denotes: more than 10 months on ibrutinib. This specimen was PBMCs, taken after 12 months of ibrutinib treatment. These receptor sequences come from a human donor with chronic lymphocytic leukemia.

The V call is TRBV7-3, the J call TRBJ2-5; D not certain. The germline CDR1 and CDR2 sequences are SGHTA and FQGTGA. V dropped 5 bases and J dropped 5 bases, with 21 bases sitting between them. The CDR3 extends over 16 amino acids. Here the CDR3 DNA reads TGTGCCAGCAGCATGGAACCCCCATACCCACGGGAGACCCAGTACTTC. Translated: CASSMEPPYPRETQYF.

The chain links TRBV27 to TRBJ1-5; the match to TRBD1 covers 8 bases. The V segment lost 4 bases and the J segment 5 bases; nucleotides outside the gene matches: 7. The CDR3 length is 15 residues. Looked up from germline, CDR1 is MNHEY and CDR2 is SMNVEV (reference sequence). As DNA, the CDR3 is TGTGCCAGCAGTTCCCAGGGGGCTAAATATCAGCCCCAGCATTTT. This codes for CASSSQGAKYQPQHF.

This sequence joins TRBV29-1 and TRBJ1-5; 9 nucleotides agree with TRBD1. Germline CDR1 and CDR2: SQVTM and ANQGSEA. The ends lost 7 bases at V and 7 bases at J; junction bases unmatched: 8. The CDR3 is 13 residues long. DNA of the CDR3: TGCAGCGCGTGGGGACAGGGAGGCCAGCCCCAGCATTTT. Translating gives CSAWGQGGQPQHF.

In this sample, this clone turned up a few times. The J gene is TRBJ2-7, the V gene TRBV7-9; a weak D match, TRBD2 (6 bases). Germline values: CDR1 SEHNR, CDR2 FQNEAQ (reference sequence). The V gene lost 6 bases and the J gene lost 2 bases, with 11 bases spanning the gap. The CDR3 is 13 residues long. The DNA for the CDR3 is TGTGCCAGCAGTCCCGGAGGGGCCTACGAGCAGTACTTC. It yields the protein CASSPGGAYEQYF.

The chain links TRBV21-1 to TRBJ1-4; the listed D gene, TRBD1, was not tested against the DNA. TRBV21-1 is deemed a pseudogene. This CDR3 has 20 amino acids. CDR3 in amino acids: CASSKGRKGAELSRNEKLFF. For the CDR3, the DNA is TGTGCCAGCAGCAAAGGGCGGAAAGGGGCGGAACTCAGTCGGAATGAAAAACTGTTTTTT.

As regards this clone: At one end the junction does not follow the germline gene, possibly because of a read error. The genes are TRBV7-7 and TRBJ2-5, with TRBD1 matching over 9 bases. Looked up from germline, CDR1 is SSHAT and CDR2 is FNYEAQ (reference sequence). CDR3 length equals 16 residues. Written as DNA, the CDR3 is TGTGCTAGCAGCCCATTTTTGGGACAGGGAGGAGAGACCCAGTACTTC. Translated, it gives CASSPFLGQGGETQYF.

The V gene is TRBV19, the J gene TRBJ1-1; D not resolved. Germline CDR1 is LNHDA and CDR2 is SQIVND (reference sequence). The V gene lost 6 bases and the J gene lost 4 bases, with 6 bases spanning the gap. The CDR3 consists of 11 residues. CDR3 in amino acids: CASRGFTEAFF. CDR3 DNA: TGTGCCAGTAGAGGGTTCACTGAAGCTTTCTTT.

This rearrangement joins TRBV5-1 to TRBJ2-7; maybe TRBD1 (6 bases). The V and J ends lost 5 bases and 4 bases respectively, with 19 bases between them. The CDR3 has 15 amino acids. Per germline, CDR1 SGHRS and CDR2 YFSETQ. For the CDR3, the DNA is TGCGCCAGCAGTTACACAGGGACCCAACATTACGAGCAGTACTTC. Amino acids: CASSYTGTQHYEQYF.

In nucleotides, the CDR3 is TGTGCCAGCAGCCGTGGGGGGGGCTCCCACTACAATGAGCAGTTCTTC. This encodes CASSRGGGSHYNEQFF. V is TRBV13 and J is TRBJ2-1; tentatively, D is TRBD2 (7 bases). The germline gives CDR1 PRHDT, CDR2 FYEKMQ (reference sequence). The CDR3 covers 16 residues. Between the trimmed V and J ends, which lost 5 bases and 3 bases, there was a span of 17 bases.

This rearrangement joins TRBV6-5 to TRBJ1-1, with D perhaps TRBD1 (5 bases). There are 12 residues in the CDR3. The ends were cut back, 7 bases at V and 2 bases at J, with 8 bases in the middle. The germline V gene has CDR1 MNHEY and CDR2 SVGAGI. Here the CDR3 DNA reads TGTGCCAGCACTGACAGAAACACTGAAGCTTTCTTT. Translated: CASTDRNTEAFF.

This rearrangement joins TRBV19 to TRBJ2-3; 12 nucleotides line up with TRBD2. The ends lost 4 bases at V and 0 bases at J; junction bases unmatched: 5. This CDR3 has 17 residues. In germline, CDR1 is LNHDA, CDR2 SQIVND (reference sequence). As DNA, the CDR3 is TGTGCCAGTAGTACCCTAGCGGGAGGGGCTAGCACAGATACGCAGTATTTT. As protein: CASSTLAGGASTDTQYF. Using reference TRBV19 and TRBJ2-3 for the parts outside the CDR3, the full variable domain is DGGITQSPKYLFRKEGQNVTLSCEQNLNHDAMYWYRQDPGQGLRLIYYSQIVNDFQKGDIAEGYSVSREKKESFPLTVTSAQKNPTAFYLCASSTLAGGASTDTQYFGPGTRLTVL.

This chain connects TRBV19 to TRBJ1-5; D unresolved. Germline V gene lookup returns CDR1 LNHDA and CDR2 SQIVND (reference sequence). The CDR3 consists of 15 residues. Trimming removed 4 bases at V and 2 bases at J, with 12 bases between. This CDR3 reads CASSTSLGGNQPQHF. The CDR3 DNA reads as TGTGCCAGTAGTACATCCCTTGGGGGCAATCAGCCCCAGCATTTT.

The chain has TRBV15 and TRBJ2-7; TRBD2 agrees at 10 bases. CDR3 length: 19 amino acids. Unmatched junction bases numbered 16, after V lost 1 base and J lost 4 bases. Per germline, CDR1 LNHNV and CDR2 YYDKDF (reference sequence). The CDR3 DNA is TGTGCCACCAGCAGAGGGCCAGCGGGAGGGACTGGGAAGGGGTACGAGCAGTACTTC. It codes for CATSRGPAGGTGKGYEQYF.

The chain couples TRBV29-1 to TRBJ1-1; D is unresolved. The CDR3 covers 14 residues. Per germline, CDR1 SQVTM and CDR2 ANQGSEA. Trimming took off 3 bases at V and 2 bases at J, with 13 bases between the two ends. This chain's CDR3 is CSVETGQTNTEAFF. The CDR3 DNA reads as TGCAGCGTTGAGACCGGGCAGACTAACACTGAAGCTTTCTTT.

CDR3 nucleotides: TGCGCCAGCAGCTTGTTCCGGGGAACGGACAGGATATCGAAAGCTTTCTTT. This encodes CASSLFRGTDRISKAFF. The chain links TRBV5-1 to TRBJ1-1; 7 bases are a match to TRBD1. The CDR3 runs to 17 residues. V was clipped by 1 base and J by 9 bases; unmatched bases: 18. Germline loops: CDR1 SGHRS, CDR2 YFSETQ.

The chain employs TRBV5-1 and TRBJ2-3; D call uncertain. V lost 1 base to trimming and J lost 6 bases, with 15 bases between them. This CDR3 has 15 amino acids. Germline loops: CDR1 SGHRS, CDR2 YFSETQ. DNA for the CDR3: TGCGCCAGCAGCTTGACTTCTGAACGGATGGATACGCAGTATTTT. It codes for CASSLTSERMDTQYF.

J is TRBJ2-5 and V is TRBV14; 9 positions agree with TRBD1. Unmatched junction bases numbered 11, after V lost 4 bases and J lost 5 bases. Germline V gene sequence: CDR1 SGHDN, CDR2 FVKESK. The CDR3 contains 16 residues. The DNA for the CDR3 is TGTGCCAGCAGCCCGTGGGGACAGGGAGGGATCGAGACCCAGTACTTC. It codes for CASSPWGQGGIETQYF.

V and J are TRBV27 and TRBJ2-7, with 8 bases identical to TRBD2. V lost 0 bases, J lost 4 bases, and 5 bases stayed unmatched. Germline values: CDR1 MNHEY, CDR2 SMNVEV (reference sequence). The length of the CDR3 is 15 residues. The DNA for the CDR3 is TGTGCCAGCAGTTTATCGTCGGGAGGGGGATACGAGCAGTACTTC. Its translation is CASSLSSGGGYEQYF.

The gene calls are TRBV7-6 and TRBJ2-7; D tentatively fits TRBD1 or TRBD2 (5 bases each). V lost 0 bases to trimming and J lost 5 bases, with 8 bases between them. The germline CDR1 and CDR2 sequences are SGHVS and FNYEAQ. The CDR3 consists of 13 residues. CDR3 in amino acids: CASSLAGVDEQYF. Written as DNA, the CDR3 is TGTGCCAGCAGCTTAGCGGGGGTAGACGAGCAGTACTTC. Drawing the rest from reference TRBV7-6 and TRBJ2-7, the complete variable domain is GAGVSQSPRYKVTKRGQDVALRCDPISGHVSLYWYRQALGQGPEFLTYFNYEAQQDKSGLPNDRFSAERPEGSISTLTIQRTEQRDSAMYRCASSLAGVDEQYFGPGTRLTVT.

The chain combines TRBV19 with TRBJ1-2, with TRBD1 matching over 8 bases. The CDR3 consists of 13 residues. J gave up 7 bases and V 7 bases, and 8 bases lay outside the gene matches. Per germline, CDR1 LNHDA and CDR2 SQIVND (reference sequence). The DNA for the CDR3 is TGTGCCAGTAAAGACAGGGGATACATTGGCTACACCTTC. This codes for CASKDRGYIGYTF. Filled out from reference TRBV19 and TRBJ1-2, the complete variable domain reads DGGITQSPKYLFRKEGQNVTLSCEQNLNHDAMYWYRQDPGQGLRLIYYSQIVNDFQKGDIAEGYSVSREKKESFPLTVTSAQKNPTAFYLCASKDRGYIGYTFGSGTRLTVV.